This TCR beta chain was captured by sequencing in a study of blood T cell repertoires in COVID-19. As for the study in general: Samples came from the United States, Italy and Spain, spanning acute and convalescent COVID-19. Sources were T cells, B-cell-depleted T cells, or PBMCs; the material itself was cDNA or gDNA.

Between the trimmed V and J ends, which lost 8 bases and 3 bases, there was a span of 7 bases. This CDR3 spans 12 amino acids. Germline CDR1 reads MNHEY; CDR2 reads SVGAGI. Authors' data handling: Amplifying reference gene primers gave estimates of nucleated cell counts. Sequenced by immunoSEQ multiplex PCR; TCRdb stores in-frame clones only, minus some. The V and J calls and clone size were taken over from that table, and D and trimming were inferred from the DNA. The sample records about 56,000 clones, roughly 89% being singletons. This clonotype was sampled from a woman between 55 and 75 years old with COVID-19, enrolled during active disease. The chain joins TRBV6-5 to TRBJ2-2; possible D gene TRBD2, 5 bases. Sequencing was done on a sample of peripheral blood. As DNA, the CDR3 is TGTGCCAGCCAACTAGACACCGGGGAGCTGTTTTTT. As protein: CASQLDTGELFF.